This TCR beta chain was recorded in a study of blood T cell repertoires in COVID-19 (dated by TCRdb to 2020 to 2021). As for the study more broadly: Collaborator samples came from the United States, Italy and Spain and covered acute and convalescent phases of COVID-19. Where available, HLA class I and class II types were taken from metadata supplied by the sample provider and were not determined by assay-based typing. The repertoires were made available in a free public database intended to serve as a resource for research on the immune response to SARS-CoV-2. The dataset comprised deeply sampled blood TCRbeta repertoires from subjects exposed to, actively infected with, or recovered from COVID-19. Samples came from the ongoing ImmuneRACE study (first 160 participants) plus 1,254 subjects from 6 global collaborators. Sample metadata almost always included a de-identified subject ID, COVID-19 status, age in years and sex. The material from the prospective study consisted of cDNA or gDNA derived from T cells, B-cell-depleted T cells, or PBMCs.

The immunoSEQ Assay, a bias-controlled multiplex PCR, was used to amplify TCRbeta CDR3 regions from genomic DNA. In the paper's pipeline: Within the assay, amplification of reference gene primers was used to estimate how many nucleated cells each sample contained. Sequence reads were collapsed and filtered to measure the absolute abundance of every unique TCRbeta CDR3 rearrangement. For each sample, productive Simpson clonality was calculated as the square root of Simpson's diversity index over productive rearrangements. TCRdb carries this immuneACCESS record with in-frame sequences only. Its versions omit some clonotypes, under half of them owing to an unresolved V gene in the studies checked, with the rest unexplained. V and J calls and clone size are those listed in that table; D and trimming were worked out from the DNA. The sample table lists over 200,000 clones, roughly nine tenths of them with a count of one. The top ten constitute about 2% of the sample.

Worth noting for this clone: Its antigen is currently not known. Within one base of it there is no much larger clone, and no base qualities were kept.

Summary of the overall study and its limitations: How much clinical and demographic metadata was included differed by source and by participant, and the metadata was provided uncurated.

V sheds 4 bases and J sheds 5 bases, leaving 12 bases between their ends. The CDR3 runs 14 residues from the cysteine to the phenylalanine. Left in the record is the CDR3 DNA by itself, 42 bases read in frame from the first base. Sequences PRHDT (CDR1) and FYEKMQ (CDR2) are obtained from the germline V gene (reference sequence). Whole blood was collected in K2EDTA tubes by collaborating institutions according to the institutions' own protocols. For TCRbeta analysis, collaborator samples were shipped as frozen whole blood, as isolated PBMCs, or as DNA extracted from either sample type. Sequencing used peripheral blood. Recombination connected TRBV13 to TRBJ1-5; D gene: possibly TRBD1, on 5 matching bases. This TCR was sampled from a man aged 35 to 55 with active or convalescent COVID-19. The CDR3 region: CASSSQGYYQPQHF. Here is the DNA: TGTGCCAGCAGCTCTCAGGGTTATTATCAGCCCCAGCATTTT.